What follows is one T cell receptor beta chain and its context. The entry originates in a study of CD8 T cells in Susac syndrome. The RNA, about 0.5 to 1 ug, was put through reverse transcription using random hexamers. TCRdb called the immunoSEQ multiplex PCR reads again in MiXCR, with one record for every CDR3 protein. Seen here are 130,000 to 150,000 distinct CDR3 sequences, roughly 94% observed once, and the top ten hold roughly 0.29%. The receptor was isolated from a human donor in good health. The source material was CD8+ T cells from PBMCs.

For the CDR3, the DNA is TGTGCCAGCTCACCCCGGGGACTTGCTAATTCCTACGAGCAGTACTTC. Its translation: CASSPRGLANSYEQYF. The chain couples TRBV18 to TRBJ2-7, with D tentatively TRBD2 (6 bases). Deletions cut 3 bases from V and 1 base from J, with 16 bases between. Germline V lookup: CDR1 KGHSH, CDR2 LQKENI. The CDR3 spans 16 residues. The whole variable domain, remainder taken from reference TRBV18 and TRBJ2-7, is NAGVMQNPRHLVRRRGQEARLRCSPMKGHSHVYWYRQLPEEGLKFMVYLQKENIIDESGMPKERFSAEFPKEGPSILRIQQVVRGDSAAYFCASSPRGLANSYEQYFGPGTRLTVT.